The clone carrying this T cell receptor (beta chain) was counted ten times or more. The antigen is unknown. Trimming removed 3 bases at V and 7 bases at J, with 10 bases between. The CDR3 runs to 12 residues. CDR1 is MDHEN, CDR2 SYDVKM, per germline. TCRdb processed the 5' RACE reads anew with MiXCR; each CDR3 protein has one entry. The table includes approximately 240,000 distinct CDR3 sequences, 15% to 20% detected once. These data are taken from a study of T-cell memory formation after mild COVID-19. Findings and limits, study-wide: Later expanders leaned CD4+, whereas day 15 to 85 contracting clones were balanced CD4/CD8. Cross-reactive memory seemingly joined, as some responding clones were found in pre-infection memory.

Sequencing was performed on PBMCs or a T cell subset sorted from them (not recorded which). This TCR was recovered from a man between 18 and 35 years old who had mild COVID-19 (a few samples of this study predate the infection). Cell type and time point are not known. The V gene is TRBV28, the J gene TRBJ2-7, with D perhaps assigned TRBD1 or TRBD2 (5 bases each). CDR3 region: CASSLRGGEQYV. The CDR3 DNA reads TGTGCCAGCAGTTTGAGGGGTGGTGAGCAGTACGTC.